The clone carrying this TCR beta chain is medium-sized. Its antigen is unknown. Time point given: sample taken at primary tumor resection. The sequenced material consisted of unsorted whole RNA from tumor, nontumor lung or frozen PBMC. TCRdb fed the 5' RACE reads into MiXCR, producing one record per CDR3 protein. The sample has 10,000 to 11,000 distinct CDR3 sequences, about 8% seen once. The CDR3 extends over 12 amino acids. V lost 8 bases, J lost 2 bases, and 10 bases lay in between. Per germline, CDR1 SEHNR and CDR2 FQNEAQ (reference sequence). The sample belongs to a study of spatial heterogeneity in lung cancer. Study findings and constraints: Tumors with more nonsynonymous mutations had more expanded intratumoral alpha and beta TCRs.

The V call is TRBV7-9, the J call TRBJ2-7; no reliable D call. This TCR derives from a female donor with early-stage non-small cell lung cancer. This specimen was lung tumor tissue, taken at surgery. Here the CDR3 DNA reads TGTGCCAGCGCCCAAGTCCCCTACGAGCAGTACTTC. Amino acids: CASAQVPYEQYF.